These 2 T cell receptor beta chains were sequenced from one sample in a study of blood T cell repertoires in COVID-19. Using immunoSEQ multiplex PCR, the repertoire was profiled, and TCRdb retains in-frame clones only, with some absent. Found here are some 210,000 clones, roughly 90% of them singletons; the top ten hold over 0.75%. The sequenced sample consisted of peripheral blood. The receptor source for this set is a man aged 55 to 70 with COVID-19, enrolled during active disease.

The V and J genes are TRBV9 and TRBJ2-2; D may be TRBD2 (6 bases). The V and J ends lost 0 bases and 3 bases respectively, with 12 bases between them. Germline lookup yields CDR1 SGDLS and CDR2 YYNGEE. The CDR3 runs to 16 residues. The CDR3 DNA follows: TGTGCCAGCAGCGTAGCGGGAGTCCGGGACACCGGGGAGCTGTTTTTT. Translation gives CASSVAGVRDTGELFF.

The sample holds one count of this clone. V usage is TRBV11-2 and J usage is TRBJ1-3; the match to TRBD1 covers 7 bases. CDR3 size: 15 residues. The trim removed 5 bases at V and 0 bases at J, leaving 4 bases unmatched. Germline V lookup: CDR1 SGHAT, CDR2 FQNNGV. Here the CDR3 reads CASSPGQNSGNTIYF. The CDR3 coding sequence is TGTGCCAGCAGCCCGGGACAGAACTCTGGAAACACCATATATTTT.